This T cell receptor beta chain was retrieved from a study of cytomegalovirus exposure and HLA in healthy donors. Study conclusions and caveats: It was found in a later analysis that first-cohort TCR clusters tended to co-occur in the 100 to 150 validation repertoires. The investigators catalogued some 150 TCR beta chains as cytomegalovirus-associated. Three chains tied to CMV proved CMV antigen-specific in vitro.

Germline V gene sequence: CDR1 LNHDA, CDR2 SQIVND (reference sequence). V was pared by 5 bases and J by 5 bases, with 11 bases of the junction left unmatched. The CDR3 loop spans 16 amino acids. The study drew the donors from its approximately 110-subject validation cohort, separate from the approximately 700-subject first cohort. This clone was detected only once. Its antigen is currently unknown. The data were produced by immunoSEQ multiplex PCR, yet TCRdb's version contains in-frame clones alone and is incomplete. The table lists more than 60,000 clones, approximately 97% of them singletons, with about 1.6% in the top ten.

The chain joins TRBV19 to TRBJ2-1; 8 positions agree with TRBD2. Input material: PBMCs. The TCR originated in a woman younger than 30 in good health and CMV-seropositive. CDR3 residues: CASSRITSGAHNEQFF. CDR3 bases: TGTGCCAGTAGTCGGATTACTAGCGGTGCCCACAATGAGCAGTTCTTC.